A single sample is the source of the 6 T cell receptor beta chains below, sequenced in a study of T cells in Graves' hyperthyroidism and ophthalmopathy. RNA transcripts were the template for amplifying TCR beta CDR3 regions. The HTBI primer set was used in a first-round RT-PCR of the TCR CDR3. TCRdb re-derived calls from the multiplex PCR reads in MiXCR, one entry per CDR3 protein. The data hold roughly 500,000 distinct CDR3 sequences, with roughly 45% observed a single time. Sequenced sample: peripheral blood or thyroid tissue (not recorded which). These receptors were taken from an adult woman with Graves' disease, either hyperthyroidism or ophthalmopathy (not recorded which).

The chain links TRBV9 to TRBJ1-5; no definite D call. This CDR3 is 16 amino acids long. Germline V lookup: CDR1 SGDLS, CDR2 YYNGEE. Trimming took off 4 bases at V and 0 bases at J, with 14 bases between the two ends. CDR3 nucleotides: TGTGCCAGCAGCCAATCGGGAACCTATAGCAATCAGCCCCAGCATTTT. The encoded protein is CASSQSGTYSNQPQHF.

This clonotype was seen many times. The chain employs TRBV7-9 and TRBJ2-7, with a weak D call TRBD1 (5 bases). Per the germline V gene, CDR1 is SEHNR and CDR2 is FQNEAQ (reference sequence). Trimming cost V 0 bases and J 6 bases, with 15 bases left between them. The CDR3 loop spans 15 amino acids. In DNA, the CDR3 is TGTGCCAGCAGCTTAGCCTGGACATTGGATAGCGAGCAGTACTTC. Its translation: CASSLAWTLDSEQYF. The full variable domain, in which reference TRBV7-9 and TRBJ2-7 provide the parts outside the CDR3, is DTGVSQNPRHKITKRGQNVTFRCDPISEHNRLYWYRQTLGQGPEFLTYFQNEAQLEKSRLLSDRFSAERPKGSFSTLEIQRTEQGDSAMYLCASSLAWTLDSEQYFGPGTRLTVT.

This clonotype was picked up many times. The CDR3 DNA is TGTGCCAGCAGCCCCGCATTGAGAGAGACCCAGTACTTC. Amino acids: CASSPALRETQYF. This chain connects TRBV7-9 to TRBJ2-5; D not resolved. V was pared by 5 bases and J by 4 bases, with 11 bases between. The germline V gene has CDR1 SEHNR and CDR2 FQNEAQ (reference sequence). The CDR3 contains 13 residues.

V and J are TRBV10-2 and TRBJ1-6; no definite D call. CDR3 length: 14 residues. The ends were cut back, 2 bases at V and 10 bases at J, with 12 bases in the middle. CDR1 WSHSY and CDR2 SAAADI come from the germline V gene. CDR3 loop: CASSERGSESPLHF. For the CDR3, the DNA is TGCGCCAGCAGTGAGAGAGGGAGTGAGTCACCCCTCCACTTT.

The rearrangement joins TRBV15 to TRBJ2-5; 8 nucleotides line up with TRBD1. Germline assignment: CDR1 LNHNV and CDR2 YYDKDF (reference sequence). Trimming cost V 0 bases and J 5 bases; bases outside gene matches: 5. The CDR3 totals 15 residues. The CDR3 reads CATSREQGGGETQYF. The CDR3 coding sequence is TGTGCCACCAGCAGAGAACAGGGGGGCGGGGAGACCCAGTACTTC.

The chain links TRBV9 to TRBJ1-1; no clear D. This CDR3 spans 12 amino acids. V was clipped by 0 bases and J by 9 bases, with 9 bases between them. CDR1 and CDR2 (germline): SGDLS, YYNGEE. CDR3 nucleotides: TGTGCCAGCAGCGTAGTTGGAAACAAAGCTTTCTTT. This sequence encodes CASSVVGNKAFF.